One T cell receptor beta chain is described in this entry. The entry originates in a study of control samples from healthy donors and cancer patients. CDR3 length equals 13 residues. The germline gives CDR1 SGHTA, CDR2 FQGNSA. V was clipped by 2 bases and J by 10 bases, with 12 bases between them. Repertoires were generated with immunoSEQ multiplex PCR, while TCRdb's copy carries only in-frame clones and drops some. The table lists approximately 100,000 clones, 80% to 90% of them singletons, with around 17% in the top ten. Sequenced: blood. The chain is built from TRBV7-2 and TRBJ2-1, with D tentatively TRBD1 or TRBD2 (5 bases each). This clonotype originated in a woman between 45 and 60 years old in good health. CDR3 sequence reads: CASSLPPGHEQFF. Written as DNA, the CDR3 is TGTGCCAGCAGCTTACCTCCGGGGCACGAGCAGTTCTTC.